This passage covers 24 T cell receptor beta chains from one sample sequenced in a study of OX40 agonist ivuxolimab in advanced cancers. Clones were read by immunoSEQ multiplex PCR, and TCRdb kept only the in-frame ones, dropping some. Among about 46,000 clones listed, about 91% were seen once. The starting material was CD4+ or CD8+ T cells sorted from blood, obtained in a trial of the OX40 agonist ivuxolimab. The receptors come from an adult with an advanced solid tumor such as melanoma, head and neck, liver or kidney cancer.

The chain recombines TRBV28 with TRBJ2-5, with D uncertain. V lost 5 bases and J 0 bases, leaving 19 bases between the germline ends. CDR1 and CDR2 (germline): MDHEN, SYDVKM. This CDR3 comprises 17 residues. CDR3 sequence (DNA): TGTGCCAGCAGTCAACCCCCGGAACCCCAGTACCAAGAGACCCAGTACTTC. Its protein is CASSQPPEPQYQETQYF.

The rearrangement links TRBV7-6 to TRBJ2-1; 14 bases fit TRBD2. Trimming at V came to 5 bases and at J to 5 bases, leaving 5 bases not matched to a gene. The germline gives CDR1 SGHVS, CDR2 FNYEAQ. The CDR3 is 16 amino acids. CDR3 in DNA: TGTGCCAGCAGCCTCGGGACTAGCGGGGGAAACAATGAGCAGTTCTTC. Its translation is CASSLGTSGGNNEQFF.

This clone was seen just once. The chain uses TRBV5-4 and TRBJ1-2, with D unclear. V gave up 0 bases and J gave up 4 bases, with 19 bases separating them. There are 17 residues in the CDR3. Germline V gives CDR1 SGHNT, CDR2 YYREEE (reference sequence). CDR3 residues: CASSLGHAGVPVYGYTF. CDR3 DNA: TGTGCCAGCAGCTTGGGGCACGCAGGAGTACCCGTCTATGGCTACACCTTC.

The gene calls are TRBV9 and TRBJ1-3; D unclear. The V gene's germline CDR1 is SGDLS and CDR2 YYNGEE. V was shortened by 0 bases and J by 8 bases, with 9 bases between the two germline ends. The CDR3 loop spans 13 amino acids. CDR3 DNA sequence: TGTGCCAGCAGCGTAGAAGGGCATGACACCATATATTTT. Translation gives CASSVEGHDTIYF.

This chain uses TRBV16 with TRBJ2-3; 8 bases line up with TRBD1. This CDR3 spans 16 amino acids. The J segment lost 0 bases and the V segment lost 3 bases, leaving 5 bases of the junction unmatched. Germline V gives CDR1 KGHSY, CDR2 FQNENV. As DNA, the CDR3 is TGTGCCAGCAGCCAGGGGGGACAGGACAGCACAGATACGCAGTATTTT. Translated, it gives CASSQGGQDSTDTQYF. Full variable domain (outside the CDR3, taken from reference TRBV16 and TRBJ2-3): GEEVAQTPKHLVRGEGQKAKLYCAPIKGHSYVFWYQQVLKNEFKFLISFQNENVFDETGMPKERFSAKCLPNSPCSLEIQATKLEDSAVYFCASSQGGQDSTDTQYFGPGTRLTVL.

As to this clone: This CDR3 is also generated by other DNA sequences in the sample. For the CDR3, the DNA is TGTGCCAGCAGTGGACTAGCGGGAGTCTACGAGCAGTACTTC. Its protein is CASSGLAGVYEQYF. The chain combines TRBV27 with TRBJ2-7; 13 nucleotides agree with TRBD2. The CDR3 is made up of 14 amino acids. V was clipped by 5 bases and J by 3 bases; unmatched bases: 1. The germline CDR1 and CDR2 sequences are MNHEY and SMNVEV (reference sequence).

This CDR3 reads CASSLAEIIYGYTF. The DNA of the CDR3 is TGTGCCAGCAGCTTGGCCGAAATCATCTATGGCTACACCTTC. This chain joins TRBV5-4 and TRBJ1-2; D is uncertain. Germline CDR1 SGHNT, CDR2 YYREEE (reference sequence). The germline V and J ends were trimmed by 0 bases and 4 bases, with 10 bases remaining between them. This CDR3 has 14 amino acids.

This clone has more than one count but fewer than ten. CDR3 region: CASTGGWTSQHF. In DNA form, the CDR3 reads TGTGCCAGTACCGGGGGCTGGACGTCCCAGCATTTT. The chain joins TRBV19 to TRBJ1-5, with D possibly TRBD1 on 6 matching bases. The CDR3 spans 12 residues. Trimming took off 7 bases at V and 11 bases at J, with 15 bases between the two ends. From germline, CDR1 is LNHDA and CDR2 SQIVND (reference sequence).

The CDR3 bases are TGCAGCGTTGATGGGACAGGGTTCACTGAAGCTTTCTTT. Amino acid sequence: CSVDGTGFTEAFF. The chain uses TRBV29-1 and TRBJ1-1; TRBD1 agrees at 9 bases. The length of the CDR3 is 13 residues. The germline V gene encodes CDR1 SQVTM and CDR2 ANQGSEA. Trimming cost V 3 bases and J 4 bases; bases outside gene matches: 3.

CDR3 region: CASSMIAGPYNEQFF. CDR3 DNA sequence: TGTGCCAGTAGTATGATAGCGGGGCCCTACAATGAGCAGTTCTTC. The chain carries TRBV19 and TRBJ2-1; TRBD2 matches at 8 bases. This CDR3 is built from 15 residues. J lost 2 bases, V lost 3 bases, and 3 bases had no gene match. Germline V gene sequence: CDR1 LNHDA, CDR2 SQIVND (reference sequence).

The J gene is TRBJ2-7, the V gene TRBV19, with D tentatively TRBD2 (6 bases). The CDR3 has 15 residues. Between the trimmed V and J ends, which lost 6 bases and 3 bases, there was a span of 18 bases. Germline CDR1 and CDR2: LNHDA and SQIVND (reference sequence). This CDR3 is CASSLLAGRIYEQYF. As DNA, the CDR3 is TGTGCCAGTAGCCTTCTCGCGGGACGGATCTACGAGCAGTACTTC.

The CDR3 DNA reads as TGTGCCAGCAGTTTAAACCCACCCGGTTTAGCGGAAGATACGCAGTATTTT. It encodes CASSLNPPGLAEDTQYF. This chain joins TRBV28 and TRBJ2-3; TRBD2 is a possible D gene (6 bases). The V end lost 2 bases, the J end lost 5 bases, and 20 bases lay between the germline ends. Germline CDR1 MDHEN, CDR2 SYDVKM. The CDR3 has 17 residues.

The J gene is TRBJ1-5, the V gene TRBV4-1; TRBD1 agrees at 8 bases. J was trimmed by 5 bases and V by 8 bases; bases with no gene match: 5. The CDR3 has 13 amino acids. The germline V gene encodes CDR1 MGHRA and CDR2 YSYEKL. The DNA for the CDR3 is TGCGCCAGCGGAACAGGGGGAGATCAGCCCCAGCATTTT. Amino acid sequence: CASGTGGDQPQHF.

The gene calls are TRBV4-1 and TRBJ1-3, with D possibly TRBD1 on 6 matching bases. This CDR3 is built from 15 residues. The ends were cut back, 4 bases at V and 0 bases at J, with 10 bases in the middle. CDR1 and CDR2 (germline): MGHRA, YSYEKL. This CDR3 reads CASSRGHYSGNTIYF. For the CDR3, the DNA is TGCGCCAGCAGCCGGGGACATTACTCTGGAAACACCATATATTTT.

The genes are TRBV19 and TRBJ1-1; D is unclear. The CDR3 spans 18 residues. Per the germline V gene, CDR1 is LNHDA and CDR2 is SQIVND (reference sequence). The V gene lost 0 bases and the J gene lost 0 bases, with 17 bases spanning the gap. Written as DNA, the CDR3 is TGTGCCAGTAGTATAGATAGTGGAGAGGGCCCAATGAACACTGAAGCTTTCTTT. It is translated as CASSIDSGEGPMNTEAFF.

This clone was recorded once. V is TRBV27 and J is TRBJ2-3; 8 nucleotides align to TRBD2. The germline gives CDR1 MNHEY, CDR2 SMNVEV (reference sequence). Trimming at V came to 5 bases and at J to 4 bases, leaving 8 bases not matched to a gene. The CDR3 sequence is 15 residues long. CDR3 DNA: TGTGCCAGCAGTATAATAAGCGGGAGATCAGATACGCAGTATTTT. Translating gives CASSIISGRSDTQYF.

The CDR3 sequence: CASSYSAGQAGELFF. DNA for the CDR3: TGTGCCAGCAGTTACTCGGCAGGGCAGGCCGGGGAGCTGTTTTTT. The V call is TRBV6-6, the J call TRBJ2-2, with a weak D call TRBD1 (5 bases). CDR3 length: 15 residues. Per germline, CDR1 MNHNY and CDR2 SVGAGI (reference sequence). The V and J ends lost 0 bases and 6 bases respectively, with 11 bases between them.

The CDR3 region is CASSILASDTQYF. CDR3 nucleotide sequence: TGTGCCAGTAGTATCCTGGCCTCAGATACGCAGTATTTT. V usage is TRBV19 and J usage is TRBJ2-3; D remains ambiguous. Germline CDR1 and CDR2: LNHDA and SQIVND (reference sequence). The CDR3 is 13 amino acids. Trimming removed 3 bases from V and 4 bases from J, with 8 bases in between.

V and J are TRBV27 and TRBJ1-1; a weak D match, TRBD1 (5 bases). The CDR3 loop spans 14 amino acids. The V gene lost 5 bases and the J gene lost 5 bases, with 15 bases spanning the gap. Germline assignment: CDR1 MNHEY and CDR2 SMNVEV (reference sequence). CDR3 in amino acids: CASSPFWGGTEAFF. The CDR3 region has the DNA TGTGCCAGCAGTCCCTTTTGGGGGGGAACTGAAGCTTTCTTT.

This chain uses TRBV9 with TRBJ2-5; 9 positions agree with TRBD2. J gave up 4 bases and V 0 bases, and 7 bases lay outside the gene matches. This CDR3 region has 16 residues. Germline V CDR1 and CDR2: SGDLS, YYNGEE. The CDR3 protein is CASSVEGSGGGETQYF. CDR3 DNA: TGTGCCAGCAGCGTAGAGGGTAGCGGGGGTGGAGAGACCCAGTACTTC.

In DNA, the CDR3 is TGTGCCATCAGTGAGTCAGGCGACAGTTACAATGAGCAGTTCTTC. Translated, it gives CAISESGDSYNEQFF. The chain couples TRBV10-3 to TRBJ2-1; D is possibly TRBD1 (5 bases). V lost 0 bases to trimming and J lost 4 bases, with 10 bases between them. The CDR3 sequence is 15 residues long. Per germline, CDR1 ENHRY and CDR2 SYGVKD.

In this sample, this clone turned up once. The chain couples TRBV11-2 to TRBJ2-3, with 9 positions matching TRBD1. Losses at the gene ends were 5 bases for V and 0 bases for J; bases not matched to a gene: 12. This CDR3 spans 18 amino acids. The germline V gene encodes CDR1 SGHAT and CDR2 FQNNGV. The CDR3 nucleotides read TGTGCCAGCAGCCACCGGGACAGGGTGGCCCTTAGCACAGATACGCAGTATTTT. Translated: CASSHRDRVALSTDTQYF.

This chain connects TRBV7-9 to TRBJ1-1; no firm D call. Germline V gene lookup returns CDR1 SEHNR and CDR2 FQNEAQ (reference sequence). Trimming cost V 8 bases and J 3 bases, with 19 bases left between them. The CDR3 sequence is 15 residues long. CDR3 amino acids: CASALKGSLDTEAFF. The CDR3 DNA follows: TGTGCCAGCGCCCTCAAGGGTAGTCTTGACACTGAAGCTTTCTTT.

This chain uses TRBV14 with TRBJ1-2; no definite D call. Trimming left V 5 bases short and J 0 bases short, with 16 bases between. CDR1 and CDR2 from the germline V gene are SGHDN and FVKESK. The CDR3 sequence is 16 residues long. CDR3 sequence reads: CASSSPGRRPNYGYTF. CDR3 nucleotides: TGTGCCAGCAGCTCCCCAGGCAGGCGTCCTAACTATGGCTACACCTTC.